This T cell receptor beta chain emerged from a study of vaccination effects on CD4 cells after COVID-19. Across the whole study: Early and late time points after vaccination were used to sample a few convalescent patients.

Method: immunoSEQ multiplex PCR; TCRdb's copy keeps in-frame clones and lacks some. Of more than 10,000 clones listed, 73% are singletons. This clone has only a few counts. The antigen remains undetermined. Viral peptide pool expansion of antigen-specific CD4+ T cells preceded sequencing in the ViraFEST assay. Researchers isolated CD4+ T cells once approximately eleven days of culture had elapsed. A positive SARS-CoV-2 PCR test fell between March and December 2020. Vaccine administered to participants consisted of two doses of either BNT162b2 or mRNA-1273. Wells of two million PBMC each were grown with 10 IU/ml IL-2 and approximately 9.5 ug/ml peptides. The CDR3 loop spans 16 amino acids. The V gene lost 2 bases and the J gene lost 1 base, with 13 bases spanning the gap. The germline V gene has CDR1 SGHKS and CDR2 YYEKEE (reference sequence).

The sample was CD4+ T cells from PBMCs cultured with HCoV-NL63 spike peptides, taken after COVID-19 vaccination. This chain joins TRBV5-5 and TRBJ2-1; maybe TRBD2 (6 bases). The receptor was derived from a human donor who had a prior SARS-CoV-2 infection. CDR3 in DNA: TGTGCCAGCAGCTTCTCCCGGGACTTGTCCTACAATGAGCAGTTCTTC. Residues: CASSFSRDLSYNEQFF. The complete variable domain, with remaining parts taken from reference TRBV5-5 and TRBJ2-1, reads DAGVTQSPTHLIKTRGQQVTLRCSPISGHKSVSWYQQVLGQGPQFIFQYYEKEERGRGNFPDRFSARQFPNYSSELNVNALLLGDSALYLCASSFSRDLSYNEQFFGPGTRLTVL.